A single T cell receptor (beta chain) is shown here with its context. This sample is drawn from a study of OX40 agonist ivuxolimab in advanced cancers. Here immunoSEQ multiplex PCR was the method, and the copy in TCRdb shows in-frame clones only, minus some. This sample has some 71,000 clones, with more than 80% found just once. The source is an adult with an advanced solid tumor such as melanoma, head and neck, liver or kidney cancer. This specimen consisted of CD4+ or CD8+ T cells sorted from blood, obtained in a trial of the OX40 agonist ivuxolimab.

CDR3 amino acids: CASSPHNRDNYGYTF. In DNA, the CDR3 is TGTGCCAGCAGCCCCCACAACAGGGATAACTATGGCTACACCTTC. The chain links TRBV6-6 to TRBJ1-2; tentatively, D is TRBD1 (6 bases). Germline CDR1 and CDR2: MNHNY and SVGAGI (reference sequence). The length of the CDR3 is 15 residues. Trimming cost V 6 bases and J 1 base, with 15 bases left between them.